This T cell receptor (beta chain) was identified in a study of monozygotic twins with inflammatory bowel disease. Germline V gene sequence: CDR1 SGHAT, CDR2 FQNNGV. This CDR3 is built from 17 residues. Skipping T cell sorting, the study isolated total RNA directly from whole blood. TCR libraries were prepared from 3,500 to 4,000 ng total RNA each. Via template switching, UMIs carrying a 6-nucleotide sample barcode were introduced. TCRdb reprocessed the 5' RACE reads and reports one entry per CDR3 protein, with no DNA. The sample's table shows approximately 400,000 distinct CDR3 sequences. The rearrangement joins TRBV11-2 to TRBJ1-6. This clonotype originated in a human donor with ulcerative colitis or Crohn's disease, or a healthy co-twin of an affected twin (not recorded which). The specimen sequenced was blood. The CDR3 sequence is CASSLRTARDTISPLHF. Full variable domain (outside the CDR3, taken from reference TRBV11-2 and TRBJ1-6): EAGVAQSPRYKIIEKRQSVAFWCNPISGHATLYWYQQILGQGPKLLIQFQNNGVVDDSQLPKDRFSAERLKGVDSTLKIQPAKLEDSAVYLCASSLRTARDTISPLHFGNGTRLTVT.